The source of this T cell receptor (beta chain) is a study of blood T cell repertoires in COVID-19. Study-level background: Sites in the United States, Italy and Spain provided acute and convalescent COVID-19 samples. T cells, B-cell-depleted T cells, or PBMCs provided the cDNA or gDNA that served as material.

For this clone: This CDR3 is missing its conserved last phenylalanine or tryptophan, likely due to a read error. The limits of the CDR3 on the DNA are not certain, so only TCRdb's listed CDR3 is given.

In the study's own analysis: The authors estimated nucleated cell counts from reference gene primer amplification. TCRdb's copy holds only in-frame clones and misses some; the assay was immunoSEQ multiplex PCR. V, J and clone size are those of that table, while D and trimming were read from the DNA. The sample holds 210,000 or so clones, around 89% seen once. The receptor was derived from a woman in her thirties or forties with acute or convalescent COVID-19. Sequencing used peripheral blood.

This chain's CDR3 is CASNSTYP. V gene TRBV7-9 combines with J gene TRBJ2-6; the table's D call, TRBD2, was not checked against the DNA. Per germline, CDR1 SEHNR and CDR2 FQNEAQ (reference sequence). The CDR3 numbers 8 amino acids, ends counted.